These T cell receptor beta chains were read from a single sample in a study of blood T cell repertoires in COVID-19. TCRdb keeps only in-frame clones here, not all; method: immunoSEQ multiplex PCR. The sample includes about 170,000 clones, about 85% of them seen just once. The material sequenced was peripheral blood. All receptors derive from a man between 60 and 75 years old who had recovered from COVID-19. The CDR3 runs from the conserved cysteine through the conserved F or W. Fields, in order: V gene, J gene, CDR3 length, clone size, D gene, CDR3 DNA, CDR3 protein. A D gene is named only where the DNA matches it firmly. Not all rows give a size; the values are once, few, many and, for expanded clones, a class.

TRBV6-2/TRBV6-3,TRBJ1-2,13,.,.,TGTGCCAGCAGTCCGGAACAGGGCCGGGGCTACACCTTC,CASSPEQGRGYTF
TRBV10-3,TRBJ2-7,12,.,TRBD2,TGTGCCATCGGCAGCGGGGGCTACGAGCAGTACTTC,CAIGSGGYEQYF
TRBV6-5,TRBJ1-2,14,.,.,TGTGCCAGCAGTTACTCGGGCAACGACTATGGCTACACCTTC,CASSYSGNDYGYTF
TRBV7-7,TRBJ1-4,13,.,.,TGTGCTAGCAGCCTTAACTTTAATGAAAAACTGTTTTTT,CASSLNFNEKLFF
TRBV12-5,TRBJ2-5,16,.,.,TGTGCTAGTGGTTCGCCATGGGGGGAGAATTTGGAGACCCAGTACTTC,CASGSPWGENLETQYF
TRBV11-3,TRBJ2-1,16,.,TRBD2,TGTGCCAGCAGCCCAGGGACTAGCGGTGCCTACAATGAGCAGTTCTTC,CASSPGTSGAYNEQFF
TRBV6-5,TRBJ1-1,16,.,.,TGTGCCAGCAGTTGGGACAAATACACCATGAACACTGAAGCTTTCTTT,CASSWDKYTMNTEAFF
TRBV12-3/TRBV12-4,TRBJ2-3,12,.,.,TGTGCCAGCAGGCCCGGGGAAGATACGCAGTATTTT,CASRPGEDTQYF
TRBV2,TRBJ2-7,14,.,TRBD1,TGTGCCAGCAGGCCGGGACAGGGACCCTACGAGCAGTACTTC,CASRPGQGPYEQYF
TRBV5-1,TRBJ1-1,14,.,.,TGCGCCAGCAGCTTGGCCAGGCTGAACACTGAAGCTTTCTTT,CASSLARLNTEAFF
TRBV7-2,TRBJ1-1,12,.,.,TGTGCCAGCAACCTAGGCTACACTGAAGCTTTCTTT,CASNLGYTEAFF
TRBV18,TRBJ2-7,16,.,.,TGTGCCAGCTCACCGCTTACCGTCGTTTACAGGGCCGAGCAGTACTTC,CASSPLTVVYRAEQYF
TRBV5-1,TRBJ1-1,14,.,TRBD1,TGCGCCAGCAGCGGCGGACAGGGGGAGACTGAAGCTTTCTTT,CASSGGQGETEAFF
TRBV6-2/TRBV6-3,TRBJ1-5,15,.,TRBD1,TGTGCCAGCAGCCACCAGGGACAGGGCAATCAGCCCCAGCATTTT,CASSHQGQGNQPQHF
TRBV27,TRBJ1-5,15,.,.,TGTGCCAGCAGCACGGACAGAGCGGGCAATCAGCCCCAGCATTTT,CASSTDRAGNQPQHF
TRBV5-6,TRBJ1-3,16,.,TRBD1,TGTGCCAGCAGCTTGGTCAGGGGGATTATGAGAAACACCATATATTTT,CASSLVRGIMRNTIYF
TRBV14,TRBJ2-5,14,.,TRBD2,TGTGCCAGCAGCCATCAGCGGGGGAAAGAGACCCAGTACTTC,CASSHQRGKETQYF
TRBV6-2/TRBV6-3,TRBJ2-5,21,.,TRBD2,TGTGCCAGCAGATACCCCGGGACTAGCGGGGGGGCCTTTTGGGCCAGGGAGACCCAGTACTTC,CASRYPGTSGGAFWARETQYF
TRBV6-5,TRBJ1-6,13,.,.,TGTGCCAGCAGTTACTCAAGGAGTTCACCCCTCCACTTT,CASSYSRSSPLHF
TRBV5-4,TRBJ1-4,14,.,TRBD1,TGTGCCAGCAGCCCCGCAGGGGGTAATGAAAAACTGTTTTTT,CASSPAGGNEKLFF
TRBV7-3,TRBJ2-1,15,.,.,TGTGCCAGCAGCTTAGCTATGGGGGGGCGTAGTGAGCAGTTCTTC,CASSLAMGGRSEQFF
TRBV7-2,TRBJ2-1,13,.,.,TGTGCCAGCAGCTTGGGGAGGAACAATGAGCAGTTCTTC,CASSLGRNNEQFF
TRBV6-6,TRBJ1-6,13,once,TRBD1,TGTGCCAGCTGGACAGGATATAATTCACCCCTCCACTTT,CASWTGYNSPLHF
TRBV19,TRBJ2-3,18,.,TRBD2,TGTGCCAGTAGTAGCTTCTCCCCTAGCGGGGGGCGGGCAGATACGCAGTATTTT,CASSSFSPSGGRADTQYF
TRBV19,TRBJ2-4,16,.,.,TGTGCCAGTAGTCCGAACAGGGATGAGGGCAAAAACATTCAGTACTTC,CASSPNRDEGKNIQYF
TRBV20-1,TRBJ2-3,15,.,TRBD2,TGCAGTGCTAGTCCCGGGACTAGCGGCACAGATACGCAGTATTTT,CSASPGTSGTDTQYF
TRBV6-2/TRBV6-3,TRBJ1-1,14,.,TRBD1,TGTGCCAGCAGCCAATACGCAGGGGGCAACGTTGCTTTCTTT,CASSQYAGGNVAFF
TRBV5-6,TRBJ1-4,14,.,.,TGTGCCAGCTCTAGGGGGAGAACTAATGAAAAACTGTTTTTT,CASSRGRTNEKLFF
TRBV3-1/TRBV3-2,TRBJ2-5,18,.,TRBD2,TGTGCCAGCAGCCAAGAGGGGTTGAGCGGGGGGACCTTAGAGACCCAGTACTTC,CASSQEGLSGGTLETQYF
TRBV12-2,TRBJ1-5,15,.,.,TGTGCAAGTCGCTTATTTCACAGTACCCATCAGCCCCAGCATTTT,CASRLFHSTHQPQHF
TRBV18,TRBJ1-5,15,.,.,TGTGCCAGCTCACTACAGGGCGGCGGCAATCAGCCCCAGCATTTT,CASSLQGGGNQPQHF
TRBV5-1,TRBJ2-5,17,.,TRBD2,TGCGCCAGCAGCCCGCTCCCTAGCGGGGGGGGCCAAGAGACCCAGTACTTC,CASSPLPSGGGQETQYF
TRBV7-2,TRBJ2-2,16,.,TRBD2,TGTGCCAGCAGCTTAGCCCCCGGGGGGAATGGCGGGGAGCTGTTTTTT,CASSLAPGGNGGELFF
TRBV7-9,TRBJ1-6,15,.,.,TGTGCCAGCAGCTTAGTCGACAGGCTGAATTCACCCCTCCACTTT,CASSLVDRLNSPLHF
TRBV12-5,TRBJ2-5,19,.,TRBD2,TGTGCTAGTGGTTTGGGGGGGGGCCCTGGGACTAGCGGAAGGGAGACCCAGTACTTC,CASGLGGGPGTSGRETQYF
TRBV25-1,TRBJ1-6,14,.,.,TGTGCCAGCAGTAAACAGGGTTCGGGTTCACCCCTCCACTTT,CASSKQGSGSPLHF
TRBV2,TRBJ2-7,14,once,TRBD1,TGTGCCAGCCATATGGGGACAGGGGGCTACGAGCAGTACTTC,CASHMGTGGYEQYF
TRBV5-1,TRBJ2-7,14,.,TRBD2,TGCGCCAGCAGCCAGCCGGGGGGCTCCTACGAGCAGTACTTC,CASSQPGGSYEQYF
TRBV3-1/TRBV3-2,TRBJ1-6,13,.,.,TGTGCCAGCAGCCCGAACAGGGATTCACCCCTCCACTTT,CASSPNRDSPLHF
TRBV6-5,TRBJ1-4,14,.,.,TGTGCCAGCAGTCCGAGTGGGGCGAGTGAAAAACTGTTTTTT,CASSPSGASEKLFF
TRBV7-3,TRBJ2-3,15,.,.,TGTGCCAGCAGCCGAGGTCTAATGGATACAGATACGCAGTATTTT,CASSRGLMDTDTQYF
TRBV28,TRBJ1-5,12,.,.,TGTGCCAGCAGTTTTGCGGATCAGCCCCAGCATTTT,CASSFADQPQHF
TRBV6-5,TRBJ1-4,14,.,TRBD1,TGTGCCAGCAGCGGACAGGGCTCTAATGAAAAACTGTTTTTT,CASSGQGSNEKLFF
TRBV3-1/TRBV3-2,TRBJ1-4,16,.,TRBD1,TGTGCCAGCAGCCAAGCGGGACAGGAGATAAATGAAAAACTGTTTTTT,CASSQAGQEINEKLFF
TRBV6-1,TRBJ2-3,19,.,TRBD2,TGTGCCAGCAGTGAAAGGGTTAGCGGGGGCCTTAGCAGCACAGATACGCAGTATTTT,CASSERVSGGLSSTDTQYF
TRBV19,TRBJ1-2,14,.,TRBD1,TGTGCCAGTAGTCCCAGACAGGGAATATGGGGCTACACCTTC,CASSPRQGIWGYTF
TRBV11-2,TRBJ2-1,18,.,TRBD2,TGTGCCAGCAGCTTGGGTTTTGGAGCGGGGGGGCCCTACAATGAGCAGTTCTTC,CASSLGFGAGGPYNEQFF
TRBV19,TRBJ1-2,16,.,TRBD1,TGTGCCAGTACCTCGGGGGCGGGACAGGGAGTCCGCGGCTACACCTTC,CASTSGAGQGVRGYTF
TRBV6-5,TRBJ2-7,15,.,TRBD2,TGTGCCAGCAGCCTAGGGACTAGCGGGGGTTACGAGCAGTACTTC,CASSLGTSGGYEQYF
TRBV27,TRBJ1-2,14,.,TRBD1,TGTGCCAGCAGGGTAAAGGACAGGGGAGGAGGCTACACCTTC,CASRVKDRGGGYTF
TRBV11-2,TRBJ2-5,16,.,TRBD2,TGTGCCAGCAGCTTGCAGACTAGCGGGGAACAAGAGACCCAGTACTTC,CASSLQTSGEQETQYF
TRBV6-2/TRBV6-3,TRBJ2-7,14,.,TRBD1,TGTGCCAGCAGTTTTGGACAGGGTGCTAACGAGCAGTACTTC,CASSFGQGANEQYF
TRBV21-1,TRBJ1-1,11,.,.,TGTGCCAGCAGCAAAGGGCAAGAAGCTTTCTTT,CASSKGQEAFF
TRBV7-2,TRBJ1-4,16,.,.,TGTGCCAGCAGCTCATTTCGGGGGACAACTAATGAAAAACTGTTTTTT,CASSSFRGTTNEKLFF
TRBV7-7,TRBJ1-5,18,.,.,TGTGCTAGCAGCCAGGCGGGGCAGGGTAGGTGTAGCAATCAGCCCCAGCATTTT,CASSQAGQGRCSNQPQHF
TRBV19,TRBJ1-2,13,.,TRBD1,TGTGCCAGTAGCTCCGGGACAGGGGTAGGCTACACCTTC,CASSSGTGVGYTF
TRBV30,TRBJ1-4,14,.,.,TGTGCCTGGAGTGTACCCCCAGGGAATGAAAAACTGTTTTTT,CAWSVPPGNEKLFF
TRBV5-1,TRBJ1-1,14,.,.,TGCGCCAGCAGCTTGGAGGCCGGGGTCACTGAAGCTTTCTTT,CASSLEAGVTEAFF
TRBV2,TRBJ2-3,16,.,TRBD2,TGTGCCAGCAGTGTCCAGGCTAGCGGATTCACAGATACGCAGTATTTT,CASSVQASGFTDTQYF